Detailed here is one T cell receptor beta chain. Its antigen is currently unknown. Assay: immunoSEQ multiplex PCR; the TCRdb copy retains only in-frame clones and omits some. The data contain 2 million to 2.5 million clones, around 95% of them singletons. These data come from a study of shared clonotypes between healthy human individuals. This CDR3 is 14 amino acids long. V was trimmed by 4 bases and J by 1 base, leaving 10 bases between them. Germline V gene data show CDR1 as SGHTA and CDR2 as FQGNSA. Donors comprised only Caucasian adults living in Nashville, Tennessee. It was into CD45RA+ naive and CD45RA-negative memory subsets that the CD4+ cells were split. Study results and limitations: Despite large depth, rarefaction showed incomplete sorted-subset sequencing. Collection of samples was limited to blood; tissue repertoires likely differ.

The material sequenced was naive CD4+ T cells sorted from blood. Subset: CD45RA+ positively selected. The sequence came from a man aged 18 to 30 in good health. The rearrangement uses TRBV7-2 and TRBJ2-5, with D maybe TRBD2 (6 bases). CDR3 sequence reads: CASSSDGGQETQYF. As DNA, the CDR3 is TGTGCCAGCAGCTCCGACGGGGGCCAAGAGACCCAGTACTTC.